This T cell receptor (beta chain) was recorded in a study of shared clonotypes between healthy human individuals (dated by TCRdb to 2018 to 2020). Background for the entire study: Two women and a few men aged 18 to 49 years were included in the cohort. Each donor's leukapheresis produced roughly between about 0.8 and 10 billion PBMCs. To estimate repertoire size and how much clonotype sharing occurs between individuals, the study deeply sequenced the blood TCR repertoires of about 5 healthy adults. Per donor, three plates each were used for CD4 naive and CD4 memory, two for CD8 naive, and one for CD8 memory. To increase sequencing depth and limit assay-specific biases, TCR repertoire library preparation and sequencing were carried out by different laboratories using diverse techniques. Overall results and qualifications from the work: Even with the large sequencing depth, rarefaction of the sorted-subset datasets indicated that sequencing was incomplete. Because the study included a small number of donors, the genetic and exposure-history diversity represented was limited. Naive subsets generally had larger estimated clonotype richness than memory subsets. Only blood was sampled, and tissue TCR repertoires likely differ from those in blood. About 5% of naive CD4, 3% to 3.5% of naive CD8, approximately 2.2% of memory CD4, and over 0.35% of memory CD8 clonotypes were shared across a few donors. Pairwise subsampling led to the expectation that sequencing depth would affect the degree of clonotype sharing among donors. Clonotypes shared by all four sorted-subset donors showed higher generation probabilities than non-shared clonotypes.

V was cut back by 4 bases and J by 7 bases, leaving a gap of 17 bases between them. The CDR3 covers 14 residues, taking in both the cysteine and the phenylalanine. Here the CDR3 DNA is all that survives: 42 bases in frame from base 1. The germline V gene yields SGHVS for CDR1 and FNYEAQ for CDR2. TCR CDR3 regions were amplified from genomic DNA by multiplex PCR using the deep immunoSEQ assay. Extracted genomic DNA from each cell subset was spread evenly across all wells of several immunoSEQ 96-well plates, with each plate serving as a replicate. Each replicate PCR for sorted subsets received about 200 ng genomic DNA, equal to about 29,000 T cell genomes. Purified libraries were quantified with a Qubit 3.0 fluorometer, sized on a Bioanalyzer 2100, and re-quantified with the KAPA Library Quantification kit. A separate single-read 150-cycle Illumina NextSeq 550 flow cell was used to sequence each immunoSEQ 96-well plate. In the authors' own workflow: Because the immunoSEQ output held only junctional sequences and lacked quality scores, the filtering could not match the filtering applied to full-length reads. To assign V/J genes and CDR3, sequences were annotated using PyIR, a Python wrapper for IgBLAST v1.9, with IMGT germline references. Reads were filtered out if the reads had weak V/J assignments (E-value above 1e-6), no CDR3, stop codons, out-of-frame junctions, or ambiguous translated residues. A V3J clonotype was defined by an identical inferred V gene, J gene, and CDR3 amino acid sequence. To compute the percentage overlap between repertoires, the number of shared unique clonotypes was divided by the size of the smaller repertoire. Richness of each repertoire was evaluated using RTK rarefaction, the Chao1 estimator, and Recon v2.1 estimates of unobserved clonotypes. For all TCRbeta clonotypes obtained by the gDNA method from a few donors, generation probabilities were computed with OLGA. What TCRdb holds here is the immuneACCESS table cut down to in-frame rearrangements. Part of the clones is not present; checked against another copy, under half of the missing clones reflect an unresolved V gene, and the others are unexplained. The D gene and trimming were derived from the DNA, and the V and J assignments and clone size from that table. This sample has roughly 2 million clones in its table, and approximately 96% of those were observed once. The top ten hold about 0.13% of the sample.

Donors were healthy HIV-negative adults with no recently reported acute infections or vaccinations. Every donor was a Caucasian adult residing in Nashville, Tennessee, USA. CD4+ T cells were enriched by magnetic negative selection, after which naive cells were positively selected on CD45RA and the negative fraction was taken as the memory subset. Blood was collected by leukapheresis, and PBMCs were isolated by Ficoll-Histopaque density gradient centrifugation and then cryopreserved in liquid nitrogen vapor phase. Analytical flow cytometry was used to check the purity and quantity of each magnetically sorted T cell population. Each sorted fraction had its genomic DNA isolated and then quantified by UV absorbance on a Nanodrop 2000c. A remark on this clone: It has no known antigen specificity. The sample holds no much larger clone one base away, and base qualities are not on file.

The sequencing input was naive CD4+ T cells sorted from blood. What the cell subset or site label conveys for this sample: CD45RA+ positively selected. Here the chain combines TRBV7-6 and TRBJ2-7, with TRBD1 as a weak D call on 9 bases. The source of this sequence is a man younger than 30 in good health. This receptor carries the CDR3 CASSSGGTGKEQYF. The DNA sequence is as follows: TGTGCCAGCAGCTCGGGGGGGACAGGGAAAGAGCAGTACTTC.